The T cell receptor (beta chain) described here comes from a study of Ad26.COV2.S vaccination and SARS-CoV-2 variants. Background on the study: Recipients of Ad26.COV2.S got it intramuscularly, once or twice 56 days apart.

Treatment: some 19 received Ad26.COV2.S at low or high dose, single or two shots; several received placebo; per-sample allocation not given. Vaccine and placebo recipients were sampled on day 63 after the first injection. This vaccine is an Ad26 vector that expresses the Wuhan-strain SARS-CoV-2 spike. General study points: Measurements of TCR breadth and depth may have given underestimates of the total T cell responses.

Data came from immunoSEQ multiplex PCR; TCRdb stores just in-frame clones and leaves some out. This table holds 450,000 to 550,000 clones, approximately 92% found once. Trimming removed 6 bases from V and 4 bases from J; junction bases left unmatched: 8. Germline assignment: CDR1 LGHNA and CDR2 YSLEER. This CDR3 is built from 15 residues. About this clone: Its antigen is currently unknown.

The receptor was derived from a person aged 18-60 years who received the Ad26.COV2.S COVID-19 vaccine or a placebo. The sample was peripheral blood, taken in a trial of Ad26.COV2.S vaccine versus placebo. The chain has TRBV4-3 and TRBJ2-2; the match to TRBD2 covers 7 bases. CDR3 region: CASRPSLAITGELFF. For the CDR3, the DNA is TGCGCCAGCAGACCTTCACTAGCGATCACCGGGGAGCTGTTTTTT.